The next 23 T cell receptor beta chains were all read from a single sample in a study of OX40 agonist ivuxolimab in advanced cancers. The repertoire was sequenced with immunoSEQ multiplex PCR; TCRdb's copy has only in-frame clones and lacks some. Of some 60,000 clones listed, 84% are singletons. Sequenced material: CD4+ or CD8+ T cells sorted from blood, taken in a trial of the OX40 agonist ivuxolimab. The receptors stem from an adult with an advanced solid tumor such as melanoma, head and neck, liver or kidney cancer.

The genes are TRBV27 and TRBJ2-1; D is unresolved. Germline lookup yields CDR1 MNHEY and CDR2 SMNVEV (reference sequence). The CDR3 runs 15 residues. The V gene lost 6 bases and the J gene lost 8 bases, with 20 bases spanning the gap. The CDR3 bases are TGTGCCAGCAGCAGAACCTTCACAAGAGAGCATGAGCAGTTCTTC. It encodes CASSRTFTREHEQFF.

This chain links TRBV14 with TRBJ2-1; D possibly corresponds to TRBD1 (6 bases). Germline CDR1 reads SGHDN; CDR2 reads FVKESK. V was clipped by 1 base and J by 10 bases, with 11 bases between them. The CDR3 has 13 amino acids. The CDR3 region is CASSQGGLREQFF. In DNA, the CDR3 is TGTGCCAGCAGCCAAGGGGGGCTAAGGGAGCAGTTCTTC.

The J gene is TRBJ2-7, the V gene TRBV12-1; TRBD2, as called in the table, went unchecked against the DNA. TRBV12-1 is designated a pseudogene. The length of the CDR3 is 14 residues. In DNA form, the CDR3 reads TGTGCCAGCAGCTTTTCTGGCCTAGCGGGAGGGCCGGGCTTC. Translation: CASSFSGLAGGPGF.

This chain connects TRBV21-1 to TRBJ1-1. TRBV21-1 is classified as a pseudogene. This CDR3 is 14 amino acids long. CDR3 sequence: CASRRGRGNTEAFF. CDR3 nucleotides: TGTGCCAGCAGACGGGGACGGGGTAACACTGAAGCTTTCTTT.

The rearrangement joins TRBV6-1 to TRBJ2-5, with 9 bases that match TRBD2. Germline CDR1 is MNHNS and CDR2 is SASEGT. V was pared by 4 bases and J by 1 base, with 7 bases of the junction left unmatched. The CDR3 is 16 residues long. The CDR3 bases are TGTGCCAGCAGTGGGTACGGGACTAGCAGCCAAGAGACCCAGTACTTC. Its translation: CASSGYGTSSQETQYF.

This clone came up a few times. The chain links TRBV10-3 to TRBJ1-1; a possible D gene is TRBD1 (5 bases). Germline V gives CDR1 ENHRY, CDR2 SYGVKD. The CDR3 spans 17 residues. Trimming removed 7 bases at V and 1 base at J, with 22 bases between. CDR3 DNA sequence: TGTGCCATCACCGTGAGGGAGAGGAGTGGGGGGAACACTGAAGCTTTCTTT. This sequence encodes CAITVRERSGGNTEAFF.

The chain joins TRBV5-5 to TRBJ2-1; D is unresolved. The V end lost 3 bases, the J end lost 7 bases, and 17 bases lay between the germline ends. Germline V gene lookup returns CDR1 SGHKS and CDR2 YYEKEE (reference sequence). This CDR3 region has 15 residues. CDR3 sequence (DNA): TGTGCCAGCAGCTCCATACCATTCCAGGTGAATGAGCAGTTCTTC. Translating it yields CASSSIPFQVNEQFF.

The V and J genes are TRBV5-1 and TRBJ2-7, with TRBD1 matching 10 bases. The length of the CDR3 is 14 residues. Per the germline V gene, CDR1 is SGHRS and CDR2 is YFSETQ. V lost 5 bases and J lost 2; bases outside the gene matches: 4. This chain's CDR3 is CASSRTGGAYEQYF. CDR3 DNA sequence: TGCGCCAGCAGTCGGACAGGGGGAGCCTACGAGCAGTACTTC.

The chain has TRBV6-1 and TRBJ2-1; 7 bases fit TRBD2. The length of the CDR3 is 17 residues. Trimming cost V 0 bases and J 5 bases; bases outside gene matches: 10. Germline V gene lookup returns CDR1 MNHNS and CDR2 SASEGT. CDR3 amino acids: CASSEAHWGEGNNEQFF. CDR3 nucleotides: TGTGCCAGCAGTGAAGCGCACTGGGGGGAGGGTAACAATGAGCAGTTCTTC.

The chain is built from TRBV19 and TRBJ2-3; TRBD1 might be the D (7 bases). The CDR3 totals 16 residues. Germline CDR1 LNHDA, CDR2 SQIVND (reference sequence). With 6 bases removed from V and 3 bases from J, the gap between germline ends came to 19 bases. CDR3 in amino acids: CASRSRGRGRTDTQYF. The CDR3 DNA reads as TGTGCCAGTAGGTCTCGTGGCAGGGGGAGGACAGATACGCAGTATTTT.

The rearrangement joins TRBV28 to TRBJ2-2; 10 bases align to TRBD1. Unmatched junction bases numbered 3, after V lost 8 bases and J lost 6 bases. Germline V gene data show CDR1 as MDHEN and CDR2 as SYDVKM. The CDR3 covers 13 residues. This chain's CDR3 is CASGQGVAGELFF. The CDR3, as DNA: TGTGCCAGCGGACAGGGGGTAGCCGGGGAGCTGTTTTTT.

This clone was counted once. The chain is built from TRBV5-1 and TRBJ2-4; no reliable D call. The germline V gene has CDR1 SGHRS and CDR2 YFSETQ. The CDR3 is made up of 16 amino acids. The germline V and J ends were trimmed by 4 bases and 8 bases, with 22 bases remaining between them. The DNA of the CDR3 is TGCGCCAGCAGCCCCCGGAGTATGGGCTCCGGTGACATTCAGTACTTC. This translates into CASSPRSMGSGDIQYF.

The chain has TRBV11-3 and TRBJ2-1; D is undetermined. The CDR3 is 12 amino acids. The germline CDR1 and CDR2 sequences are SGHNT and YENEEA. With 5 bases removed from V and 5 bases from J, the gap between germline ends came to 7 bases. The CDR3 region has the DNA TGTGCCAGCAGCATGCACGACAATGAGCAGTTCTTC. Amino acids: CASSMHDNEQFF.

This clone was counted a few times. The V call is TRBV5-1, the J call TRBJ2-1; 7 bases are a match to TRBD2. The CDR3 spans 15 residues. Germline CDR1 and CDR2: SGHRS and YFSETQ. Trimming took 2 bases from V and 0 from J; bases not matched to a gene: 2. CDR3 residues: CASSFGGSSYNEQFF. CDR3 nucleotide sequence: TGCGCCAGCAGCTTCGGGGGGAGCTCCTACAATGAGCAGTTCTTC.

V usage is TRBV19 and J usage is TRBJ1-5; TRBD1 matches 7 bases. Germline CDR1 and CDR2: LNHDA and SQIVND (reference sequence). Trimming took 7 bases from V and 5 from J; bases not matched to a gene: 8. The CDR3 runs to 14 residues. CDR3 region: CASNKGQRYQPQHF. CDR3 in DNA: TGTGCCAGTAACAAGGGACAGAGGTATCAGCCCCAGCATTTT.

The V call is TRBV6-1, the J call TRBJ1-5; D is ambiguous. CDR1 is MNHNS, CDR2 SASEGT, per germline. This CDR3 is 13 amino acids long. V was trimmed by 1 base and J by 7 bases, leaving 8 bases between them. CDR3 sequence reads: CASSEVSGQPQHF. The CDR3 region has the DNA TGTGCCAGCAGTGAAGTTTCGGGGCAGCCCCAGCATTTT.

The rearrangement uses TRBV6-6 and TRBJ1-2, with D possibly being TRBD1 (5 bases). Germline V gene sequence: CDR1 MNHNY, CDR2 SVGAGI (reference sequence). Trimming shortened V by 5 bases and J by 4 bases, and 11 bases separated the two germline ends. CDR3 length: 13 residues. This CDR3 reads CASSRTSGYGYTF. In DNA form, the CDR3 reads TGTGCCAGCAGTCGGACAAGCGGCTATGGCTACACCTTC.

This clone was recorded only once. The chain couples TRBV5-1 to TRBJ2-7; 9 bases agree with TRBD1. With 0 bases clipped from V and 3 bases from J, the junction kept 7 bases outside the gene matches. CDR3 length: 16 residues. Germline lookup yields CDR1 SGHRS and CDR2 YFSETQ. Written as DNA, the CDR3 is TGCGCCAGCAGCTTGGGTTGGGACAGGGAGAGCTACGAGCAGTACTTC. It specifies CASSLGWDRESYEQYF.

The CDR3 DNA reads TGCGCCAGTGCAAGCGGGAGGGCCGGAGAGACCCAGTACTTC. Protein: CASASGRAGETQYF. V and J are TRBV5-1 and TRBJ2-5, with TRBD2 matching 10 bases. Per the germline V gene, CDR1 is SGHRS and CDR2 is YFSETQ. Trimming removed 8 bases from V and 4 bases from J; junction bases left unmatched: 8. The CDR3 length is 14 residues. The complete variable domain, with remaining parts taken from reference TRBV5-1 and TRBJ2-5, reads KAGVTQTPRYLIKTRGQQVTLSCSPISGHRSVSWYQQTPGQGLQFLFEYFSETQRNKGNFPGRFSGRQFSNSRSEMNVSTLELGDSALYLCASASGRAGETQYFGPGTRLLVL.

The chain combines TRBV7-2 with TRBJ2-7; D might be TRBD1 (5 bases). Trimming shortened V by 1 base and J by 4 bases, and 8 bases separated the two germline ends. Germline CDR1 reads SGHTA; CDR2 reads FQGNSA. The length of the CDR3 is 13 residues. CDR3 sequence reads: CASSLVGVYEQYF. The CDR3 DNA reads as TGTGCCAGCAGCTTAGTAGGGGTGTACGAGCAGTACTTC.

This clone showed up just a few times. The chain recombines TRBV28 with TRBJ1-2, with a possible D match to TRBD1 (5 bases). The ends were cut back, 4 bases at V and 2 bases at J, with 17 bases in the middle. Germline V gene sequence: CDR1 MDHEN, CDR2 SYDVKM. CDR3 length equals 16 residues. CDR3 sequence reads: CASSYPLMTANYGYTF. CDR3 DNA sequence: TGTGCCAGCAGTTATCCCCTGATGACAGCCAACTATGGCTACACCTTC.

This chain connects TRBV7-9 to TRBJ2-7, with D perhaps TRBD1 or TRBD2 (5 bases each). The CDR3 loop spans 12 amino acids. In germline, CDR1 is SEHNR, CDR2 FQNEAQ (reference sequence). Trimming stripped 0 bases from V and 8 bases from J, with 8 bases between. CDR3 sequence (DNA): TGTGCCAGCAGCTTAGCGAGGGACCAGCAGTACTTC. Translated, it gives CASSLARDQQYF.

This clone is a singleton in its sample. The chain links TRBV28 to TRBJ1-6, with D possibly being TRBD1 (6 bases). The CDR3 runs to 15 residues. CDR1 MDHEN and CDR2 SYDVKM come from the germline V gene. V lost 3 bases, J lost 7 bases, and 13 bases lay in between. CDR3: CASSFKGGGNSPLHF. For the CDR3, the DNA is TGTGCCAGCAGTTTTAAGGGAGGGGGGAATTCACCCCTCCACTTT.